The rows below give T cell receptor beta chains drawn from one sample of a study of CD8 T cells in Susac syndrome. MiXCR, applied by TCRdb to the immunoSEQ multiplex PCR reads, yields one record per CDR3 protein. The sample comprises roughly 200,000 distinct CDR3 sequences, around 90% of which are singletons, and 0.087% rests with the top ten. The source material was CD4+ T cells from PBMCs. The receptors were gathered from a human donor with Susac syndrome. Each CDR3 is given without its conserved first and last residue. The size entry is marked missing in some rows and otherwise reads once, few, many or a size class.

>TRBV7-9|TRBJ2-7|once
ASSEAGGPPYEQY
>TRBV20-1|TRBJ2-5|NA
SAPASGIQETQY
>TRBV27|TRBJ1-1|NA
ASSGQGKHTEAF
>TRBV6-5|TRBJ2-7|NA
ASSSDSHEQY
>TRBV2|TRBJ2-3|NA
ASSGTSGSPDTQY
>TRBV10-3|TRBJ2-7|NA
AISERDRAEYEQY
>TRBV5-1|TRBJ2-1|NA
ASSLGQGSGEQF
>TRBV2|TRBJ1-1|NA
ASNYRGQNTEAF
>TRBV19|TRBJ1-2|once
ATSTGAKDGYT
>TRBV5-1|TRBJ2-5|NA
ASSLASSSLQETQY
>TRBV19|TRBJ2-7|NA
ASSPPGLAGGSSEQY
>TRBV5-1|TRBJ2-1|few
ASSLGGFSYNEQF
>TRBV29-1|TRBJ2-1|NA
SVHPGHNEQF
>TRBV10-3|TRBJ2-2|NA
AITETSGRGRGELF
>TRBV12-3/TRBV12-4|TRBJ2-5|NA
ASSFDTTGGVKETQY
>TRBV24-1|TRBJ2-3|NA
ATSDPDRGAQGEADTQY
>TRBV6-6|TRBJ1-6|NA
ASSYPHGQGAPLH
>TRBV6-5|TRBJ2-5|NA
ASSYPGTGGQETQY
>TRBV4-1|TRBJ2-3|NA
ASSSVVVGTDTQY
>TRBV7-2|TRBJ2-2|NA
ASSSNRGGGRTGELF
>TRBV19|TRBJ1-4|NA
ASSVGRLRELF
>TRBV3-1|TRBJ2-5|NA
ASSQGGLVQETQY
>TRBV2|TRBJ2-2|NA
ASMLTNTGELF
>TRBV11-2|TRBJ2-4|once
ASSLAGVNIQY
>TRBV20-1|TRBJ2-5|few
SARLAGGETQY
>TRBV15|TRBJ2-1|NA
ATSRLAGGNEQF
>TRBV2|TRBJ2-7|NA
ASSLRTNHEQY
>TRBV6-1|TRBJ2-1|NA
ASSEALTPRAGEQF
>TRBV30|TRBJ1-5|once
AWSVSYANQPQH
>TRBV27|TRBJ2-1|NA
ASRPSGRGYNEQF
>TRBV29-1|TRBJ2-7|NA
SVEKWGTTVHYEQY
>TRBV5-1|TRBJ1-2|NA
ASSIQARGNYGYT
>TRBV20-1|TRBJ2-3|NA
SAPAAGGQDTQY
>TRBV7-6|TRBJ2-7|NA
ASSLEDSYEQY
>TRBV5-1|TRBJ2-2|NA
ASSTGTTGAGELF
>TRBV5-1|TRBJ2-3|NA
ASSLDSHTPTDTQY
>TRBV5-1|TRBJ2-3|NA
ASSLNRITDTQY
>TRBV3-1|TRBJ1-2|NA
ASSPNSHYGYT
>TRBV7-8|TRBJ2-3|NA
ASSPQERLASDTQY
>TRBV20-1|TRBJ1-2|NA
SATRGQASYGGYT
>TRBV10-3|TRBJ1-2|NA
AISELTGHYGYT
>TRBV9|TRBJ2-1|NA
ASSVAGTDYNEQF
>TRBV10-3|TRBJ1-5|once
AISNTGNGNQPQH
>TRBV4-1|TRBJ2-4|NA
ASSRNWGGKNIQY
>TRBV5-4|TRBJ1-4|NA
ASSLGGTTTTVNEKLF
>TRBV6-2/TRBV6-3|TRBJ1-5|NA
ASSYPTGVSNQPQH
>TRBV5-1|TRBJ2-1|NA
ASSLQRRVDNEQF
>TRBV7-8|TRBJ2-3|NA
ASSLVPAGGHTQY
>TRBV29-1|TRBJ1-3|once
SAQTRVDGGNTIY
>TRBV18|TRBJ1-2|NA
ASSLTTGEFYGYT